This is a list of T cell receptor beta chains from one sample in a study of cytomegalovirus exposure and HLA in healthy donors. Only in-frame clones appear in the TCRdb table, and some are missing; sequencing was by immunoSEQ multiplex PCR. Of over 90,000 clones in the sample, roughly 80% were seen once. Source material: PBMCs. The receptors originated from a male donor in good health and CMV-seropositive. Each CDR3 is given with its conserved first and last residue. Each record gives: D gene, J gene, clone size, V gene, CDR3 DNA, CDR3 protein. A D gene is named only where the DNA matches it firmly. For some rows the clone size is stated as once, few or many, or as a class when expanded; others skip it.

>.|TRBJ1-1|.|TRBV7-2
TGTGCCAGCAGCTTGACCGGACAAGTGAACACTGAAGCTTTCTTT
CASSLTGQVNTEAFF
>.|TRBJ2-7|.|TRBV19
TGTGCCAGTAGTGACCGCCACGGGAGTGGTCTCGGGCAGTACTTC
CASSDRHGSGLGQYF
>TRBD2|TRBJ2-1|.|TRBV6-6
TGTGCCAGCAGTTTAAGGACTAGCGGCGGGGGGGAGCAGTTCTTC
CASSLRTSGGGEQFF
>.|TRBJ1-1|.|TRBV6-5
TGTGCCACCCTCAGACCAGGGAACACTGAAGCTTTCTTT
CATLRPGNTEAFF
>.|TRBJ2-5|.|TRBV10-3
TGTGCCATCGGAACAAACACAGGGGAGACCCAGTACTTC
CAIGTNTGETQYF
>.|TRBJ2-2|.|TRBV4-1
TGCGCCAGCAGCCAAGCCGAGACCGGGGAGCTGTTTTTT
CASSQAETGELFF
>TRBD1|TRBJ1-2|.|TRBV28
TGTGCCAGCAGGATACAGGGGGCTGGCTATGGCTACACCTTC
CASRIQGAGYGYTF
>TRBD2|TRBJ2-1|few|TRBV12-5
TGTGCTAGTGGTCTACCCCGGGGGGGTGAGCAGTTCTTC
CASGLPRGGEQFF
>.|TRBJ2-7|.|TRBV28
TGTGCCAGCAGGTGGATTGGGGGGACCTACGAGCAGTACTTC
CASRWIGGTYEQYF
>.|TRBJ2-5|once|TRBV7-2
TGTGCCAGCAGCTTTCAGGGGCCAGAGACCCAGTACTTC
CASSFQGPETQYF
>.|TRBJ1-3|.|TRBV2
TGTGCCAGCACCCAGGGGACACACTCTGGAAACACCATATATTTT
CASTQGTHSGNTIYF
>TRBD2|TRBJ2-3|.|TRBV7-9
TGTGCCAGCAGCTCTGGACTAGCGGGAGACACAGATACGCAGTATTTT
CASSSGLAGDTDTQYF
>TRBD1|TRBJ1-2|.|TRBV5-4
TGTGCCAGCAGCCGGGCGAGTGACAGGGGGGACTATGGCTACACCTTC
CASSRASDRGDYGYTF
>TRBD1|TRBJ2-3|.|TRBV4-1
TGCGCCAGCAGCCAAGAGGGGGGGGGACAGGGGAGGACAGATACGCAGTATTTT
CASSQEGGGQGRTDTQYF
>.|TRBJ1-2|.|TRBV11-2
TGTGCCAGCAGCCCTACCGGGACACGCTATGGCTACACCTTC
CASSPTGTRYGYTF
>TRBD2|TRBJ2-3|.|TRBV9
TGTGCCAGCAGCGTAGGAGCGGGAAGAACAGATACGCAGTATTTT
CASSVGAGRTDTQYF
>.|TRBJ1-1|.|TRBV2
TGTGCCAGCAGTGGATTAGTGGTTAACACTGAAGCTTTCTTT
CASSGLVVNTEAFF
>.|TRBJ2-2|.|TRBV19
TGTGCCAGTAGTATTATAAGAGATATAAACACCGGGGAGCTGTTTTTT
CASSIIRDINTGELFF
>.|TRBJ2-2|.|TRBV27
TGTGCCAGCAGTTTGATTCCCCCCTGGCCCGGGGAGCTGTTTTTT
CASSLIPPWPGELFF
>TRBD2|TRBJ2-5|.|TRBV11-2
TGTGCCAGCAGCTCCGAAACGGGAGGGTGGGAGACCCAGTACTTC
CASSSETGGWETQYF
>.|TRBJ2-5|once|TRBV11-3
TGTGCCAGCAGCTTACACGGTCAAGAGACCCAGTACTTC
CASSLHGQETQYF
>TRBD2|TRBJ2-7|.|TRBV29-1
TGCAGCGTCCTGGGACTAGCGGGAGGCGAGCAGTACTTC
CSVLGLAGGEQYF
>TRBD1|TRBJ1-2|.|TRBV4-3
TGCGCCAGCAGCCATGTGGGACAGGGTACCTATGGCTACACCTTC
CASSHVGQGTYGYTF
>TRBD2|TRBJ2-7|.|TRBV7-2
TGTGCCAGCAGCTCTCCTCGACCGACTAGCGGCTACGAGCAGTACTTC
CASSSPRPTSGYEQYF
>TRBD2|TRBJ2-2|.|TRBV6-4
TGTGCCAGCAGCCCCGGACTAGCGTGGAACACCGGGGAGCTGTTTTTT
CASSPGLAWNTGELFF
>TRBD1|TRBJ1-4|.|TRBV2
TGTGCCAGCCGGGACAGGGGGGCCTCCAATGAAAAACTGTTTTTT
CASRDRGASNEKLFF
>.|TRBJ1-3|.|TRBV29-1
TGCAGCGTTGTGCTCGCGAAAAGCTCTGGAAACACCATATATTTT
CSVVLAKSSGNTIYF
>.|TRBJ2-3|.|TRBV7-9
TGTGCCAGCAGCTTATTAGCAGACACAGATACGCAGTATTTT
CASSLLADTDTQYF
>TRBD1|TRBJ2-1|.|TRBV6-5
TGTGCCAGCAGTTTGTTGGACAGGTCCTACAATGAGCAGTTCTTC
CASSLLDRSYNEQFF
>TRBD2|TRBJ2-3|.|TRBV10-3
TGTGCCATCAGTGAGTCGGAGCGGGGGGGGGCAGATACGCAGTATTTT
CAISESERGGADTQYF
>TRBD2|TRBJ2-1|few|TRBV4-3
TGCGCCAGCAGCCCCTCACCGACTAGCGGGAGAGGGAATGAGCAGTTCTTC
CASSPSPTSGRGNEQFF
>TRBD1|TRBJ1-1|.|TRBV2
TGTGCCAGCAGTGCTCAGGGGGATTTT
CASSAQGDF
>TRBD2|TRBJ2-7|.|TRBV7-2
TGTGCCAGCAGCTTAGAGAGCGGGAGGTGGCAGGAGCAGTACTTC
CASSLESGRWQEQYF
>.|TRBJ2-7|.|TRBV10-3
TGTGCCATCAGTGACGGGAGTTACGAGCAGTACTTC
CAISDGSYEQYF
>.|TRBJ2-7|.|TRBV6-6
TGTGCCAGCAGTTCCAAGCAGGGTCTCGGGCTCTACGAGCAGTACTTC
CASSSKQGLGLYEQYF
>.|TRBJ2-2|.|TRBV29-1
TGCAGCGTTGTCAGTAACACCGGGGAGCTGTTTTTT
CSVVSNTGELFF
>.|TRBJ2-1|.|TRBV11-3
TGTGCCAGCAGCCGTGAGCGGTACAATGAGCAGTTCTTC
CASSRERYNEQFF
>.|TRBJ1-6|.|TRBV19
TGTGCCAGTAGTCCCTCGAATTCACCCCTCCACTTT
CASSPSNSPLHF
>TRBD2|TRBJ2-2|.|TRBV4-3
TGCGCCAGCAGCCGGATCCTAAGGCTAGCGGGAGGCACCGGGGAGCTGTTTTTT
CASSRILRLAGGTGELFF
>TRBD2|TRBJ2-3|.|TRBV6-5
TGTGCCAGCAGGACGACTAGCGGGTTCACAGATACGCAGTATTTT
CASRTTSGFTDTQYF
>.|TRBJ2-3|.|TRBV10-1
TGCGCCAGCAGTGATCCCAACACAGATACGCAGTATTTT
CASSDPNTDTQYF
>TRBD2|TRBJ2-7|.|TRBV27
TGTGTTACAGCGGGGGAGACTTCCTACGAGCAGTACTTC
CVTAGETSYEQYF
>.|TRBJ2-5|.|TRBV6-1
TGTGCCAGCAGCGAAGTGGAGGCCCAGTACTTC
CASSEVEAQYF